This T cell receptor beta chain comes out of a study of blood T cell repertoires in COVID-19. For the study at large: T cells, B-cell-depleted T cells, or PBMCs supplied cDNA or gDNA.

The CDR3 spans 17 residues. V gave up 2 bases and J gave up 0 bases; unmatched junction bases: 8. Germline assignment: CDR1 SGHTA and CDR2 FQGNSA. In the study's own analysis: Amplifying reference gene primers gave estimates of nucleated cell counts. The assay was immunoSEQ multiplex PCR, and TCRdb's table has in-frame clones only and misses some. That table is the source of V, J and clone size, and D and trimming were worked out from the DNA. This table holds 400,000 to 500,000 clones, about 88% found once. Participants were aged about 18 to 100 years, lived in about 26 US areas, and enrolled virtually. Participants reported their clinical history, and cohort assignment relied on those reports.

The V call is TRBV7-2, the J call TRBJ2-7; 9 positions match TRBD2. The sample comprised PBMCs or T cells enriched from blood (not recorded which). The TCR was taken from a woman aged 18 to 35 who had been exposed to COVID-19. The CDR3 DNA reads as TGTGCCAGCAGCTTACAGGCTAGCGGGGCGAGCTCCTACGAGCAGTACTTC. This sequence encodes CASSLQASGASSYEQYF.